This passage covers 9 T cell receptor beta chains from one sample sequenced in a study of OX40 agonist ivuxolimab in advanced cancers. Method: immunoSEQ multiplex PCR; TCRdb's copy keeps in-frame clones and lacks some. The sample shows some 30,000 clones, about nine tenths of them seen only once. The sequenced sample was CD4+ or CD8+ T cells sorted from blood, obtained in a trial of the OX40 agonist ivuxolimab. The receptors were sampled from an adult with an advanced solid tumor such as melanoma, head and neck, liver or kidney cancer.

The chain recombines TRBV4-2 with TRBJ1-3, with D possibly being TRBD1 (5 bases). Germline V gene data show CDR1 as LGHNA and CDR2 as YNFKEQ. The CDR3 is 15 amino acids. The V end was cut by 0 bases, the J end by 2 bases, with 8 bases between. CDR3 in amino acids: CASSQDAGTGNTIYF. CDR3 sequence (DNA): TGTGCCAGCAGCCAAGATGCAGGGACTGGAAACACCATATATTTT.

The chain uses TRBV19 and TRBJ2-3; TRBD1 might be the D (5 bases). The CDR3 is made up of 18 amino acids. The ends were cut back, 7 bases at V and 2 bases at J, with 25 bases in the middle. CDR1 and CDR2 (germline): LNHDA, SQIVND (reference sequence). For the CDR3, the DNA is TGTGCCAGTACCCCCGCGGACACCGTTAACCCCTTCACAGATACGCAGTATTTT. This translates into CASTPADTVNPFTDTQYF. The full variable domain, rest sourced from reference TRBV19 and TRBJ2-3, is DGGITQSPKYLFRKEGQNVTLSCEQNLNHDAMYWYRQDPGQGLRLIYYSQIVNDFQKGDIAEGYSVSREKKESFPLTVTSAQKNPTAFYLCASTPADTVNPFTDTQYFGPGTRLTVL.

This chain links TRBV18 with TRBJ2-1; 8 nucleotides agree with TRBD1. There are 17 residues in the CDR3. Trimming took 0 bases from V and 4 from J; bases not matched to a gene: 8. Germline CDR1 KGHSH, CDR2 LQKENI. In DNA form, the CDR3 reads TGTGCCAGCTCACCACCTCGGACAGGGTCAATATACAATGAGCAGTTCTTC. Its translation: CASSPPRTGSIYNEQFF.

V usage is TRBV27 and J usage is TRBJ2-3, with a weak D call TRBD2 (6 bases). CDR3 length equals 14 residues. Germline values: CDR1 MNHEY, CDR2 SMNVEV (reference sequence). Between the trimmed V and J ends, which lost 0 bases and 10 bases, there was a span of 14 bases. CDR3 DNA: TGTGCCAGCAGTTTATCGATTAGGGGAGGTGCGCAGTATTTT. Its protein product is CASSLSIRGGAQYF.

This clone showed up just once. CDR3 region: CASSIKGGYYGYTF. In DNA, the CDR3 is TGTGCCAGTAGTATAAAGGGTGGATACTATGGCTACACCTTC. This sequence joins TRBV19 and TRBJ1-2; D unresolved. The V and J ends lost 2 bases and 3 bases respectively, with 10 bases between them. Germline lookup yields CDR1 LNHDA and CDR2 SQIVND (reference sequence). The CDR3 loop spans 14 amino acids.

The chain employs TRBV4-2 and TRBJ2-6; 12 bases fit TRBD2. This CDR3 contains 18 residues. The germline V gene has CDR1 LGHNA and CDR2 YNFKEQ. V shed 4 bases, J shed 2 bases, and the junction held 6 bases outside the gene matches. This chain's CDR3 is CASSLGLAGSAGANVLTF. DNA for the CDR3: TGTGCCAGCAGCCTAGGACTAGCGGGATCAGCTGGGGCCAACGTCCTGACTTTC.

The CDR3 DNA sequence: TGCGCCAGCAGCCAATTCGGTGTAACTGAAGCTTTCTTT. This gives the protein CASSQFGVTEAFF. The rearrangement uses TRBV4-1 and TRBJ1-1; D gene ambiguous. The V and J ends lost 2 bases and 5 bases respectively, with 9 bases between them. CDR3 length: 13 amino acids. CDR1 is MGHRA and CDR2 is YSYEKL in the germline V gene.

DNA of the CDR3: TGCGCCAGCAGCCTGGGGCGGGAGGAGACCCAGTACTTC. Residues: CASSLGREETQYF. The chain combines TRBV4-1 with TRBJ2-5, with 7 bases that match TRBD2. There are 13 residues in the CDR3. Germline V gene data show CDR1 as MGHRA and CDR2 as YSYEKL. V shed 4 bases, J shed 5 bases, and the junction held 4 bases outside the gene matches.

This rearrangement joins TRBV11-2 to TRBJ2-3; 7 bases agree with TRBD1. The CDR3 totals 16 residues. J gave up 0 bases and V 5 bases, and 8 bases lay outside the gene matches. Germline CDR1 SGHAT, CDR2 FQNNGV. CDR3 sequence reads: CASSKGTVGSTDTQYF. CDR3 nucleotides: TGTGCCAGCAGCAAAGGGACAGTTGGGAGCACAGATACGCAGTATTTT.